A single sample is the source of the 11 T cell receptor beta chains below, sequenced in a study of T cell responses to AZD1222 COVID-19 vaccine. Profiled with immunoSEQ multiplex PCR; TCRdb holds only in-frame clones, not every one. The data show some 150,000 clones, approximately 87% seen once. Specimen: peripheral blood, collected 28 days after the second AZD1222 dose. The receptors originated from an adult who received the AZD1222 COVID-19 vaccine.

J is TRBJ2-2 and V is TRBV7-2, with a possible D match to TRBD1 (5 bases). Germline CDR1 SGHTA, CDR2 FQGNSA. The CDR3 totals 15 residues. V was pared by 5 bases and J by 5 bases, with 15 bases between. This chain's CDR3 is CASSPQGVVTGELFF. For the CDR3, the DNA is TGTGCCAGCAGCCCGCAGGGCGTTGTTACCGGGGAGCTGTTTTTT.

This chain uses TRBV5-6 with TRBJ2-7; possibly TRBD1 for D (5 bases). V was clipped by 4 bases and J by 0 bases, with 8 bases between them. Germline V gene sequence: CDR1 SGHDT, CDR2 YYEEEE. This CDR3 region has 13 residues. CDR3 bases: TGTGCCAGCAGCCTGACAGCCTCCTACGAGCAGTACTTC. Residues: CASSLTASYEQYF.

The chain is built from TRBV18 and TRBJ2-1; 12 bases match TRBD2. Germline values: CDR1 KGHSH, CDR2 LQKENI. The V segment lost 5 bases and the J segment 6 bases; nucleotides outside the gene matches: 5. CDR3 length: 15 amino acids. The CDR3 loop reads CASSTSSGRANEQFF. Written as DNA, the CDR3 is TGTGCCAGCTCAACTTCTAGCGGGAGGGCCAATGAGCAGTTCTTC.

This chain joins TRBV7-2 and TRBJ1-3, with D perhaps matching TRBD1 (6 bases). Trimming stripped 5 bases from V and 4 bases from J, with 15 bases between. Per the germline V gene, CDR1 is SGHTA and CDR2 is FQGNSA. The length of the CDR3 is 15 residues. In nucleotides, the CDR3 is TGTGCCAGCAGCCCTAGTCGGGGGCAGGGAAACACCATATATTTT. Protein sequence: CASSPSRGQGNTIYF.

The CDR3 here is CASSQEGAVTYNEQFF. As DNA, the CDR3 is TGCGCCAGCAGCCAAGAAGGAGCGGTCACCTACAATGAGCAGTTCTTC. The chain has TRBV4-3 and TRBJ2-1; TRBD2 is a possible D gene (5 bases). Germline lookup yields CDR1 LGHNA and CDR2 YSLEER. CDR3 size: 16 residues. Trimming cost V 0 bases and J 2 bases, with 11 bases left between them.

As concerns this clone: In the same sample, other DNA sequences code for this CDR3. V usage is TRBV24-1 and J usage is TRBJ2-1; 11 positions match TRBD2. V shed 3 bases and J 3 bases; nucleotides not matched to a gene: 0. From germline, CDR1 is KGHDR and CDR2 SFDVKD. The CDR3 contains 15 residues. CDR3 residues: CATSDTSGSYNEQFF. CDR3 in DNA: TGTGCCACCAGTGATACTAGCGGGAGCTACAATGAGCAGTTCTTC.

The chain recombines TRBV27 with TRBJ2-1; a weak D match, TRBD2 (6 bases). The CDR3 extends over 12 amino acids. Trimming removed 7 bases at V and 5 bases at J, with 9 bases between. Germline V gene data show CDR1 as MNHEY and CDR2 as SMNVEV (reference sequence). The CDR3 nucleotides read TGTGCCAGCAACCGGGGGAACAATGAGCAGTTCTTC. It codes for CASNRGNNEQFF.

The chain has TRBV19 and TRBJ2-5; D is undetermined. The CDR3 is 12 residues long. V shed 5 bases and J shed 1 base, with 5 bases lying between them. The germline V gene encodes CDR1 LNHDA and CDR2 SQIVND (reference sequence). CDR3 sequence reads: CASSHRQETQYF. DNA of the CDR3: TGTGCCAGTAGTCATCGCCAAGAGACCCAGTACTTC.

This sequence joins TRBV6-2 or TRBV6-3 and TRBJ1-1; perhaps TRBD1 as D (5 bases). The V and J ends lost 5 bases and 7 bases respectively, with 29 bases between them. The CDR3 is made up of 18 amino acids. Germline CDR1 is MNHEY and CDR2 is SVGEGT. The CDR3: CASSPHGRALGDIGEAFF. The CDR3 nucleotides read TGTGCCAGCAGTCCGCATGGGAGGGCGTTAGGGGATATCGGTGAAGCTTTCTTT.

This clone was seen a handful of times. This chain joins TRBV11-2 and TRBJ1-1; D is perhaps TRBD1 (5 bases). Germline V gene lookup returns CDR1 SGHAT and CDR2 FQNNGV. CDR3 length: 13 amino acids. V lost 6 bases and J 3 bases, leaving 11 bases between the germline ends. CDR3 DNA sequence: TGTGCCAGCAGGGGACTCGGTGACACTGAAGCTTTCTTT. Its protein is CASRGLGDTEAFF.

This clone is a singleton in its sample. This specimen includes other DNA sequences encoding the same CDR3. This sequence joins TRBV19 and TRBJ2-1; the D is unclear. This CDR3 is 13 amino acids long. CDR1 is LNHDA and CDR2 is SQIVND in the germline V gene (reference sequence). V was shortened by 2 bases and J by 2 bases, with 4 bases between the two germline ends. The CDR3 sequence is CASSIRTYNEQFF. The CDR3 DNA reads as TGTGCCAGTAGTATAAGGACCTACAATGAGCAGTTCTTC.